This entry is about one TCR beta chain. Its matching antigen is unknown. In nominal health when sampled, donors likely had unrecorded immune exposures nonetheless. The sample is drawn from a study of cytomegalovirus exposure and HLA in healthy donors. General study points: Follow-up analysis seemed to connect common viral pathogens with several of the most significant clusters identified.

Use of 60 Vbeta and 13 Jbeta primers characterized the PCR. Original processing notes: Later analysis identified roughly 84 million unique TCR beta chains, 8.5 million to 13 million shared. Clones were read by immunoSEQ multiplex PCR, and TCRdb kept only the in-frame ones, dropping some. The V and J calls and the clone size are those of that table, but D and trimming were determined from the DNA. The table records approximately 130,000 clones, about 75% of them present only once. The clonotype was recovered from a middle-aged woman in good health and CMV-seropositive. Sequencing used PBMCs.

In DNA, the CDR3 is TGTGCCAGCTCACCATGGGACAGCCCCTACGAGCAGTACTTC. It translates to CASSPWDSPYEQYF. The V gene is TRBV18, the J gene TRBJ2-7, with 7 nucleotides matching TRBD1. Germline V CDR1 and CDR2: KGHSH, LQKENI. The CDR3 is 14 residues long. The V and J ends lost 2 bases and 2 bases, in that order; junction bases with no gene match: 3. Complete variable domain (other parts from reference TRBV18 and TRBJ2-7): NAGVMQNPRHLVRRRGQEARLRCSPMKGHSHVYWYRQLPEEGLKFMVYLQKENIIDESGMPKERFSAEFPKEGPSILRIQQVVRGDSAAYFCASSPWDSPYEQYFGPGTRLTVT.